This paragraph covers one T cell receptor beta chain sequence. Its cognate antigen is unknown. This record belongs to a study of cytomegalovirus exposure and HLA in healthy donors. Turning to the study itself: Researchers previously reported finding 117 million unique TCR beta sequences from around 200 million T cells. Study-level findings and limits: Association with HLA alleles at 0.05 false discovery rate was found for 16,951 TCR beta sequences in a later analysis. Some 150 TCR beta chains were listed as cytomegalovirus-associated. The Asian-associated ancestry cluster reportedly had fewer N-insertions than the approximately 700-donor mean in a later analysis.

Researchers ran the PCR with 60 Vbeta and 13 Jbeta primers. Some clones are missing from TCRdb's copy, which holds only in-frame ones; the method was immunoSEQ multiplex PCR. The repertoire consists of 130,000 to 150,000 clones, with approximately 70% occurring once and the leading ten covering 14%. Sequenced material: PBMCs. The origin of this receptor is a human donor in good health.

CDR3 nucleotides: TGTGCCAGCAGTGAAGCTTTAGACGAGCAGTACTTC. It codes for CASSEALDEQYF. This sequence joins TRBV6-1 and TRBJ2-7; D gene unclear. The CDR3 contains 12 residues. Germline values: CDR1 MNHNS, CDR2 SASEGT. Trimming left V 0 bases short and J 5 bases short, with 5 bases between.